These 10 T cell receptor beta chains share one sample of origin, sequenced in a study of identical twins. In TCRdb, the 5' RACE reads were re-called with MiXCR into one record per CDR3 protein. The table lists 350,000 or so distinct CDR3 sequences, roughly an eighth of them singletons, with 7.2% in the top ten. These data also featured in a second study, about yellow fever vaccine responses in identical twins.

The sample was CD8+ T cells sorted from blood. The source is a woman between 18 and 29 years old in good health.

In its sample, this clonotype was seen a few times. The rearrangement uses TRBV20-1 and TRBJ2-1, with TRBD2 identical over 7 bases. Looked up from germline, CDR1 is DFQATT and CDR2 is SNEGSKA (reference sequence). The length of the CDR3 is 17 residues. The ends lost 5 bases at V and 3 bases at J; junction bases unmatched: 16. This chain's CDR3 is CSAGLTPHGRDYNEQFF. CDR3 DNA sequence: TGCAGTGCTGGTCTCACCCCTCATGGGAGGGACTACAATGAGCAGTTCTTC.

This chain connects TRBV7-6 to TRBJ2-2, with D possibly TRBD2 on 5 matching bases. The V end was cut by 5 bases, the J end by 8 bases, with 15 bases between. The CDR3 contains 14 residues. Germline CDR1 reads SGHVS; CDR2 reads FNYEAQ. DNA for the CDR3: TGTGCCAGCAGCCCAGACGCGGCGGGTGGGGAGCTGTTTTTT. Its translation: CASSPDAAGGELFF.

This clonotype was recorded at least ten times. The V gene is TRBV10-3, the J gene TRBJ1-6, with a possible D match to TRBD1 (6 bases). Trimming pared 6 bases from V and 0 bases from J, leaving 9 bases between. The V gene's germline CDR1 is ENHRY and CDR2 SYGVKD. CDR3 length: 15 residues. The CDR3 DNA follows: TGTGCCATCAGAGTGGACAGCTCCTATAATTCACCCCTCCACTTT. It is translated as CAIRVDSSYNSPLHF.

This clonotype turned up a few times. The chain recombines TRBV7-2 with TRBJ2-6; D possibly uses TRBD1 or TRBD2 (5 bases each). Per the germline V gene, CDR1 is SGHTA and CDR2 is FQGNSA. The V and J ends lost 7 bases and 0 bases respectively, with 34 bases between them. The CDR3 is made up of 23 amino acids. This CDR3 reads CASINRPLPQGMVGGSGANVLTF. The CDR3 DNA follows: TGTGCCAGCATCAACCGGCCCCTTCCGCAGGGTATGGTCGGAGGCTCTGGGGCCAACGTCCTGACTTTC. The variable domain in full, with the rest retrieved from reference TRBV7-2 and TRBJ2-6, is GAGVSQSPSNKVTEKGKDVELRCDPISGHTALYWYRQSLGQGLEFLIYFQGNSAPDKSGLPSDRFSAERTGGSVSTLTIQRTQQEDSAVYLCASINRPLPQGMVGGSGANVLTFGAGSRLTVL.

This clonotype showed up many times. The chain employs TRBV28 and TRBJ2-1, with 10 nucleotides matching TRBD2. V gave up 7 bases and J gave up 6 bases; unmatched junction bases: 6. Germline values: CDR1 MDHEN, CDR2 SYDVKM. The CDR3 contains 14 residues. CDR3 nucleotides: TGTGCCAGCACCGGGACTAGCGATCCCAATGAGCAGTTCTTC. Residues: CASTGTSDPNEQFF.

The genes are TRBV3-1 and TRBJ2-5; tentatively, D is TRBD2 (5 bases). With 1 base removed from V and 4 bases from J, the gap between germline ends came to 13 bases. This CDR3 is built from 15 residues. In germline, CDR1 is LGHDT, CDR2 YNNKEL (reference sequence). The CDR3 DNA sequence: TGTGCCAGCAGCCAAGTTGAGGGTCTTGGAGAGACCCAGTACTTC. Its protein is CASSQVEGLGETQYF.

This clonotype was found many times. The gene calls are TRBV28 and TRBJ2-3; perhaps TRBD2 as D (5 bases). Trimming cost V 7 bases and J 4 bases, with 27 bases left between them. CDR1 MDHEN and CDR2 SYDVKM come from the germline V gene. This CDR3 region has 18 residues. The CDR3 DNA sequence: TGTGCCAGCACCTCCTCTTTTCTGAGGGATCCCAGCGCAGATACGCAGTATTTT. It encodes CASTSSFLRDPSADTQYF. Drawing the rest from reference TRBV28 and TRBJ2-3, the complete variable domain is DVKVTQSSRYLVKRTGEKVFLECVQDMDHENMFWYRQDPGLGLRLIYFSYDVKMKEKGDIPEGYSVSREKKERFSLILESASTNQTSMYLCASTSSFLRDPSADTQYFGPGTRLTVL.

This clonotype was recorded only once. V gene TRBV2 combines with J gene TRBJ2-5; no clear D gene. V was trimmed by 4 bases and J by 4 bases, leaving 19 bases between them. From germline, CDR1 is SNHLY and CDR2 FYNNEI. The CDR3 length is 16 residues. The CDR3 is CASSVPPRLVGETQYF. The CDR3 DNA reads TGTGCCAGCAGTGTACCCCCGAGGCTAGTCGGAGAGACCCAGTACTTC.

The CDR3 DNA reads TGTGCCAGCAGCACCGATATACAGACCGGCGCGTATCAGCCAGATACGCAGTATTTT. This gives the protein CASSTDIQTGAYQPDTQYF. The V and J genes are TRBV11-2 and TRBJ2-3; no reliable D call. The V end was cut by 5 bases, the J end by 4 bases, with 28 bases between. The CDR3 runs to 19 residues. From germline, CDR1 is SGHAT and CDR2 FQNNGV.

This clonotype was detected ten times or more. V gene TRBV4-1 combines with J gene TRBJ2-7; possibly TRBD2 for D (6 bases). The CDR3 has 15 residues. V gave up 3 bases and J gave up 1 base, with 13 bases separating them. The germline gives CDR1 MGHRA, CDR2 YSYEKL. The CDR3 here is CASSHSQGGSYEQYF. As DNA, the CDR3 is TGCGCCAGCAGCCATAGTCAGGGAGGATCCTACGAGCAGTACTTC.